This TCR beta chain was sequenced for a study of shared clonotypes between healthy human individuals. Study findings and constraints: Estimated richness values were generally larger in naive subsets than in memory subsets.

Data came from immunoSEQ multiplex PCR; TCRdb stores just in-frame clones and leaves some out. The data contain 2.3 million or so clones, 85% to 95% of them seen just once; the ten biggest clones take up roughly 0.36%. Concerning this clone: Its antigen is unidentified. Other DNA sequences within the sample encode an identical CDR3.

This sequence was found in a man younger than 35 in good health. Some clones in this sample may be carry-over from other donors' samples. Sequencing was performed on naive CD4+ T cells from PBMCs. The subset here: CD45RA+ positively selected.

CDR3 DNA sequence: TGCGCCAGCAGCGATTCCTACGAGCAGTACTTC. Its translation: CASSDSYEQYF. The rearrangement uses TRBV5-1 and TRBJ2-7; D is undetermined. Trimming shortened V by 4 bases and J by 1 base, and 3 bases separated the two germline ends. There are 11 residues in the CDR3. Germline CDR1 is SGHRS and CDR2 is YFSETQ. Filled out from reference TRBV5-1 and TRBJ2-7, the complete variable domain reads KAGVTQTPRYLIKTRGQQVTLSCSPISGHRSVSWYQQTPGQGLQFLFEYFSETQRNKGNFPGRFSGRQFSNSRSEMNVSTLELGDSALYLCASSDSYEQYFGPGTRLTVT.